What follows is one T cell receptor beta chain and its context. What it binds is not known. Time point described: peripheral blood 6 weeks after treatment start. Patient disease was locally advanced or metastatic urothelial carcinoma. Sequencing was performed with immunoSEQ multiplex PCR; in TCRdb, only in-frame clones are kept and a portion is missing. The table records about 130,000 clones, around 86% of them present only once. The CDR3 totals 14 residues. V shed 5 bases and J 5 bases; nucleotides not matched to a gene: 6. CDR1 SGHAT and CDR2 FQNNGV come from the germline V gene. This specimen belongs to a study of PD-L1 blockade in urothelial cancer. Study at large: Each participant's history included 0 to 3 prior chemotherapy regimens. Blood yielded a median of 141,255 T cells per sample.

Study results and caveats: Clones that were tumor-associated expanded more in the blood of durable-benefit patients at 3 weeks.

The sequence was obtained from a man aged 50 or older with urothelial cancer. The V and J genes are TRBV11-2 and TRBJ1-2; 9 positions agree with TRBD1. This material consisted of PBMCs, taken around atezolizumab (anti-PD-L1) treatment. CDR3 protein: CASSPEGQGYGYTF. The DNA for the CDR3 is TGTGCCAGCAGCCCAGAGGGACAGGGTTATGGCTACACCTTC.